This T cell receptor beta chain was identified in a study of graft-versus-host responses after intestinal transplantation. Study-level background: Tacrolimus and steroids were given for about 3 years to all recipients after anti-thymocyte globulin induction. Study-wide results and limits: Early after transplant, HvG clones declined as circulating GvH clones peaked. The study found high graft-versus-host to host-versus-graft clonal ratios in allografts of patients with graft-donor T cell macrochimerism.

The CDR3 spans 15 residues. Per germline, CDR1 LGHNT and CDR2 FRNRAP. With 6 bases removed from V and 2 bases from J, the gap between germline ends came to 14 bases. Profiled with immunoSEQ multiplex PCR; TCRdb holds only in-frame clones, not every one. The profile shows some 40,000 clones, around 90% of them singletons. Worth noting for this clone: Its target is not known.

The receptor comes from a human patient who received an intestinal transplant, so some T cells may come from the graft donor. The starting material was PBMCs, obtained 524 days after transplant. V gene TRBV12-5 combines with J gene TRBJ2-1; D perhaps matches TRBD2 (5 bases). CDR3 sequence (DNA): TGTGCTAGTGGACAGACTATCGCCCCCTACAATGAGCAGTTCTTC. It codes for CASGQTIAPYNEQFF.